Each of the 20 T cell receptor beta chains below was sequenced from the same sample in a study of blood T cell repertoires in COVID-19. Profiled with immunoSEQ multiplex PCR; TCRdb holds only in-frame clones, not every one. The sample has around 300,000 clones; 75% to 90% are singletons. Specimen: PBMCs or T cells enriched from blood (not recorded which). The receptors shown here come from a woman in her thirties or forties who had recovered from COVID-19.

The V and J genes are TRBV10-1 and TRBJ2-3; no clear D. There are 12 residues in the CDR3. V dropped 5 bases and J dropped 5 bases, with 8 bases sitting between them. Germline lookup yields CDR1 WNHNN and CDR2 SYGVQD (reference sequence). This CDR3 is CASSSVLDTQYF. CDR3 DNA: TGCGCCAGCAGTTCGGTACTAGATACGCAGTATTTT.

The genes are TRBV29-1 and TRBJ2-7; 8 bases map to TRBD2. Germline V gene lookup returns CDR1 SQVTM and CDR2 ANQGSEA. CDR3 length: 14 amino acids. After removal of 7 bases from V and 4 bases from J, the junction contained 12 bases not matched to a gene. This CDR3 reads CSAAGVAGTYEQYF. Here the CDR3 DNA reads TGCAGCGCCGCCGGGGTAGCGGGAACGTACGAGCAGTACTTC.

CDR3 region: CASSLAGGTYEQYF. Written as DNA, the CDR3 is TGTGCCAGCAGCTTGGCGGGAGGGACCTACGAGCAGTACTTC. The chain couples TRBV5-4 to TRBJ2-7, with TRBD2 matching over 8 bases. J gave up 2 bases and V 0 bases, and 1 base lay outside the gene matches. This CDR3 is built from 14 residues. Germline CDR1 reads SGHNT; CDR2 reads YYREEE (reference sequence).

This chain connects TRBV5-1 to TRBJ2-5, with a weak D call TRBD1 (6 bases). Germline CDR1 SGHRS, CDR2 YFSETQ. CDR3 length: 15 residues. With 0 bases removed from V and 5 bases from J, the gap between germline ends came to 14 bases. The CDR3 DNA follows: TGCGCCAGCAGCTTGGTCCCCAGGGGCCACGAGACCCAGTACTTC. It encodes CASSLVPRGHETQYF.

V usage is TRBV6-5 and J usage is TRBJ2-1, with 7 bases fitting TRBD1. The CDR3 length is 15 residues. Germline lookup yields CDR1 MNHEY and CDR2 SVGAGI. J lost 9 bases, V lost 10 bases, and 18 bases had no gene match. DNA for the CDR3: TGTGCCACCTCTGCTGACAGGGACCCGTGGGGTGAGCAGTTCTTC. It codes for CATSADRDPWGEQFF.

This clone appeared once. The rearrangement uses TRBV18 and TRBJ2-1; 9 bases fit TRBD2. Germline V gene data show CDR1 as KGHSH and CDR2 as LQKENI. The trim removed 0 bases at V and 6 bases at J, leaving 9 bases unmatched. This CDR3 region has 17 residues. CDR3 protein: CASSPPGGGRAGNEQFF. CDR3 in DNA: TGTGCCAGCTCACCACCGGGCGGCGGGAGGGCCGGCAATGAGCAGTTCTTC.

This clone was found once. V gene TRBV6-1 combines with J gene TRBJ1-5; unclear D gene. The CDR3 is 14 amino acids. The germline V gene has CDR1 MNHNS and CDR2 SASEGT. Between the trimmed V and J ends, which lost 2 bases and 0 bases, there was a span of 5 bases. The CDR3 here is CASSERSSNQPQHF. Here the CDR3 DNA reads TGTGCCAGCAGTGAACGGAGTAGCAATCAGCCCCAGCATTTT.

The chain is built from TRBV7-2 and TRBJ2-1; possible D gene TRBD1, 5 bases. Germline assignment: CDR1 SGHTA and CDR2 FQGNSA. The CDR3 is made up of 16 amino acids. The V gene lost 2 bases and the J gene lost 4 bases, with 15 bases spanning the gap. CDR3 protein: CASSLSAVQGYNEQFF. Written as DNA, the CDR3 is TGTGCCAGCAGCTTATCGGCGGTTCAGGGATACAATGAGCAGTTCTTC.

The chain employs TRBV5-1 and TRBJ1-1; TRBD1 aligns across 8 bases. The germline CDR1 and CDR2 sequences are SGHRS and YFSETQ. The V segment lost 4 bases and the J segment 2 bases; nucleotides outside the gene matches: 4. This CDR3 is built from 14 residues. CDR3 nucleotides: TGCGCCAGCAGCCGGACAGGGAGTAACACTGAAGCTTTCTTT. It codes for CASSRTGSNTEAFF.

The rearrangement links TRBV7-8 to TRBJ1-1; D unresolved. Trimming took 1 base from V and 1 from J, leaving 10 bases between them. Germline CDR1 reads SGHVS; CDR2 reads FQNEAQ. The CDR3 contains 15 residues. CDR3 in amino acids: CASSLEQLSNTEAFF. DNA of the CDR3: TGTGCCAGCAGCTTAGAACAACTATCGAACACTGAAGCTTTCTTT.

This clone has just one count. The rearrangement links TRBV5-5 to TRBJ1-5; 10 bases match TRBD1. This CDR3 region has 17 residues. Germline V CDR1 and CDR2: SGHKS, YYEKEE (reference sequence). Trimming cost V 0 bases and J 5 bases; bases outside gene matches: 8. CDR3 nucleotide sequence: TGTGCCAGCAGCTTGGTCAGTACGACAGGGGGCCATCAGCCCCAGCATTTT. Translated, it gives CASSLVSTTGGHQPQHF.

This sequence joins TRBV29-1 and TRBJ1-5, with 9 bases aligning to TRBD1. J was trimmed by 0 bases and V by 6 bases; bases with no gene match: 6. Germline CDR1 and CDR2: SQVTM and ANQGSEA. There are 15 residues in the CDR3. For the CDR3, the DNA is TGCAGCGTGACAGGGGGATGGAATAGCAATCAGCCCCAGCATTTT. Its protein is CSVTGGWNSNQPQHF.

The sample holds one count of this clone. The chain combines TRBV7-2 with TRBJ2-1; D is perhaps TRBD2 (6 bases). Germline V gene data show CDR1 as SGHTA and CDR2 as FQGNSA. Trimming stripped 6 bases from V and 7 bases from J, with 19 bases between. The length of the CDR3 is 15 residues. As DNA, the CDR3 is TGTGCCAGCAGTAAGGGCCTAACACGGGGGAATGAGCAGTTCTTC. The encoded protein is CASSKGLTRGNEQFF.

The chain has TRBV2 and TRBJ1-6; 7 bases align to TRBD1. Germline V gene data show CDR1 as SNHLY and CDR2 as FYNNEI. The CDR3 consists of 13 residues. The V segment lost 10 bases and the J segment 7 bases; nucleotides outside the gene matches: 7. CDR3 bases: TGTGCCATCCGACAGGGCGTCAATTCACCCCTCCACTTT. This encodes CAIRQGVNSPLHF.

The V call is TRBV2, the J call TRBJ2-5; perhaps TRBD2 as D (5 bases). The V end was cut by 4 bases, the J end by 0 bases, with 12 bases between. CDR3 size: 15 residues. CDR1 and CDR2 from the germline V gene are SNHLY and FYNNEI. The CDR3 DNA sequence: TGTGCCAGCAGTGGCGTAGGGAGTTACCAAGAGACCCAGTACTTC. Residues: CASSGVGSYQETQYF.

The chain employs TRBV7-9 and TRBJ2-1; 10 nucleotides agree with TRBD2. Trimming removed 5 bases from V and 4 bases from J; junction bases left unmatched: 8. The V gene's germline CDR1 is SEHNR and CDR2 FQNEAQ (reference sequence). This CDR3 is built from 16 residues. The CDR3 DNA reads TGTGCCAGCAGCCCCCGGACTAGCGGTTTTTACAATGAGCAGTTCTTC. The encoded protein is CASSPRTSGFYNEQFF.

The chain carries TRBV25-1 and TRBJ2-7, with TRBD2 matching 8 bases. V was pared by 9 bases and J by 1 base, with 5 bases of the junction left unmatched. This CDR3 is 13 amino acids long. The germline V gene encodes CDR1 MGHDK and CDR2 SYGVNS. This CDR3 reads CASSRGESYEQYF. The CDR3 DNA reads as TGTGCCAGTTCGCGGGGGGAATCCTACGAGCAGTACTTC.

CDR3 coding DNA: TGTGCCAGCAGGATACTACAGGGTCGAGTCACTGAAGCTTTCTTT. Translating gives CASRILQGRVTEAFF. The chain is built from TRBV27 and TRBJ1-1; tentative D call: TRBD1 (6 bases). V lost 6 bases and J lost 4, with 18 bases in between. The V gene's germline CDR1 is MNHEY and CDR2 SMNVEV (reference sequence). The CDR3 consists of 15 residues.

The chain carries TRBV7-9 and TRBJ1-4, with TRBD1 matching over 10 bases. Unmatched junction bases numbered 4, after V lost 3 bases and J lost 3 bases. The CDR3 runs 16 residues. CDR1 is SEHNR, CDR2 FQNEAQ, per germline (reference sequence). The CDR3 sequence is CASSLTGGLANEKLFF. CDR3 bases: TGTGCCAGCAGCTTGACAGGGGGCTTGGCTAATGAAAAACTGTTTTTT. The variable domain in full, completed from reference TRBV7-9 and TRBJ1-4, reads DTGVSQNPRHKITKRGQNVTFRCDPISEHNRLYWYRQTLGQGPEFLTYFQNEAQLEKSRLLSDRFSAERPKGSFSTLEIQRTEQGDSAMYLCASSLTGGLANEKLFFGSGTQLSVL.

This chain uses TRBV5-8 with TRBJ2-7; the match to TRBD1 covers 7 bases. V dropped 4 bases and J dropped 3; count of bases not matched to a gene: 10. Germline CDR1 SGHTS, CDR2 YDEGEE. The CDR3 totals 15 residues. CDR3 in DNA: TGTGCCAGCAGCCCAGGGGGACAGAGCCTCTACGAGCAGTACTTC. Its translation: CASSPGGQSLYEQYF. The full variable domain, in which reference TRBV5-8 and TRBJ2-7 provide the parts outside the CDR3, is EAGVTQSPTHLIKTRGQQATLRCSPISGHTSVYWYQQALGLGLQFLLWYDEGEERNRGNFPPRFSGRQFPNYSSELNVNALELEDSALYLCASSPGGQSLYEQYFGPGTRLTVT.